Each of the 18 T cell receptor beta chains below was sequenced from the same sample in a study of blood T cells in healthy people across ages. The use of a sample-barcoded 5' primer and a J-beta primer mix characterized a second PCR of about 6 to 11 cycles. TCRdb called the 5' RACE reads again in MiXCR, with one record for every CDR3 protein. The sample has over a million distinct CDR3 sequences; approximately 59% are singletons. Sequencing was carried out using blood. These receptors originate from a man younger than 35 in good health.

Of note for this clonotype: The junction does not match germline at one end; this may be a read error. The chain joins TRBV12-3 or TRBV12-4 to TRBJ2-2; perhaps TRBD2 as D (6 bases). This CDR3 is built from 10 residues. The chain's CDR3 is CASSLGGLFF. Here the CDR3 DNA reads TGTGCCAGCAGTTTGGGGGGGCTGTTTTTT.

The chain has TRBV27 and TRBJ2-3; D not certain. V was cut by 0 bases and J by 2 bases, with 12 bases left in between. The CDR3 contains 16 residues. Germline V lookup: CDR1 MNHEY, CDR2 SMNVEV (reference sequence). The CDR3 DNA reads TGTGCCAGCAGTTTATCGCCGTCAGGCCACACAGATACGCAGTATTTT. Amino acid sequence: CASSLSPSGHTDTQYF.

The CDR3 nucleotides are TGTGCCAGCAGTTACTCGAGGGGTTTGCGGACTTTCCCCGCAGATACGCAGTATTTT. Amino acid sequence: CASSYSRGLRTFPADTQYF. The J gene is TRBJ2-3, the V gene TRBV6-2 or TRBV6-3; either TRBD1 or TRBD2 may supply D (5 bases each). The V and J ends lost 0 bases and 4 bases respectively, with 23 bases between them. This CDR3 is 19 amino acids long. CDR1 and CDR2 from the germline V gene are MNHEY and SVGEGT.

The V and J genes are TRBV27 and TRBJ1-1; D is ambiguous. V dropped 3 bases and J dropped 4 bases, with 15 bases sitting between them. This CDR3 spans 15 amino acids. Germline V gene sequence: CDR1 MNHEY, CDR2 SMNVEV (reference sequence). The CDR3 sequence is CASSFSGNRITEAFF. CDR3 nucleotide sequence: TGTGCCAGCAGTTTTAGTGGGAACCGAATCACTGAAGCTTTCTTT.

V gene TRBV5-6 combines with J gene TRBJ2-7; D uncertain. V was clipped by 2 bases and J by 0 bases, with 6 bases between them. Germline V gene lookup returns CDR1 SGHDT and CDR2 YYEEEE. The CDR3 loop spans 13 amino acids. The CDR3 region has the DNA TGTGCCAGCAGCTTTAAGCCCTCCTACGAGCAGTACTTC. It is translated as CASSFKPSYEQYF.

The CDR3 nucleotides read TGTGCCAGCAGCATTGGGACAGGAGCTGCCACAGATACGCAGTATTTT. Translated, it gives CASSIGTGAATDTQYF. The J gene is TRBJ2-3, the V gene TRBV7-9; the match to TRBD1 covers 8 bases. Germline loops: CDR1 SEHNR, CDR2 FQNEAQ (reference sequence). The CDR3 runs 16 residues. V lost 5 bases, J lost 2 bases, and 9 bases stayed unmatched.

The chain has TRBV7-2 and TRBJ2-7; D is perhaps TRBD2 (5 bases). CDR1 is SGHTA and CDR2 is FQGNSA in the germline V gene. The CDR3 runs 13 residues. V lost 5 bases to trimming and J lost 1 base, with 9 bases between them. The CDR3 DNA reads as TGTGCCAGCAGCCACCAGCGGTCCTACGAGCAGTACTTC. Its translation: CASSHQRSYEQYF. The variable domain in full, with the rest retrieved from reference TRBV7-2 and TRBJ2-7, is GAGVSQSPSNKVTEKGKDVELRCDPISGHTALYWYRQSLGQGLEFLIYFQGNSAPDKSGLPSDRFSAERTGGSVSTLTIQRTQQEDSAVYLCASSHQRSYEQYFGPGTRLTVT.

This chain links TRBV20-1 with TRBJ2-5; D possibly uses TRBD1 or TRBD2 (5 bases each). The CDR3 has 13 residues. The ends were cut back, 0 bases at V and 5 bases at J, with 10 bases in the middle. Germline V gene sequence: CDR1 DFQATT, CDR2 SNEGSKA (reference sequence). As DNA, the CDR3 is TGCAGTGCTAGAGATGTCAGGGAGGAGACCCAGTACTTC. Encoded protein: CSARDVREETQYF.

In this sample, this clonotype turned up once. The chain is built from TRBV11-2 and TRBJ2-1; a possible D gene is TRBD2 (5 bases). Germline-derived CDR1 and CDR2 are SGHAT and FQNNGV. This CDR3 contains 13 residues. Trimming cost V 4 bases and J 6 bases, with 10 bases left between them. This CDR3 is CASSSEVCNEQFF. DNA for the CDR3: TGTGCCAGCAGCTCGGAGGTATGCAATGAGCAGTTCTTC.

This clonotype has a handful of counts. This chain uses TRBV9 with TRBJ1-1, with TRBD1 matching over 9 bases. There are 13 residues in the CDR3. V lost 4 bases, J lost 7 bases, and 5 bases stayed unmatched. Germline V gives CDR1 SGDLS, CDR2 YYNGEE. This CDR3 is CASSFRDRVEAFF. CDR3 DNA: TGTGCCAGCAGCTTCCGGGACAGGGTTGAAGCTTTCTTT.

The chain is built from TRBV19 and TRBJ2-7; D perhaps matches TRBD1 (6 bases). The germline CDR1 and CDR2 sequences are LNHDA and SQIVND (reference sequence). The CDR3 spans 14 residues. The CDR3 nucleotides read TGTGCTGGGGGCGGCTCTGAGGGCTTCTACGAGCAGTACTTC. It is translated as CAGGGSEGFYEQYF.

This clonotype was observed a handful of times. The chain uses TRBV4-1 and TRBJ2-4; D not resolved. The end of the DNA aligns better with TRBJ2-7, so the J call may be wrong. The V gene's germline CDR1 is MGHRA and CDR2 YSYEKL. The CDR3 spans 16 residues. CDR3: CASSQAQHNPLDEQYF. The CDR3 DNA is TGCGCCAGCAGCCAAGCTCAGCATAACCCTCTTGACGAGCAGTACTTC.

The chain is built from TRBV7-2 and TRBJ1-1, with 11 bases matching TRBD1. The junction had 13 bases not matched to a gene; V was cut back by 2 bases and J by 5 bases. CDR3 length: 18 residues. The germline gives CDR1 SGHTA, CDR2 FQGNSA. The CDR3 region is CASSLTLGDRGKGTEAFF. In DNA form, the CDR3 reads TGTGCCAGCAGCTTAACCCTTGGGGACAGGGGGAAAGGGACTGAAGCTTTCTTT.

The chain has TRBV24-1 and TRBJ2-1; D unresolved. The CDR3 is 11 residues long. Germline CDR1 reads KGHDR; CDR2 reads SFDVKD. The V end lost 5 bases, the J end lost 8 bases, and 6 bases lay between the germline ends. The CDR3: CATSGPHEQFF. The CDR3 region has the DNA TGTGCCACCAGTGGTCCCCATGAGCAGTTCTTC.

CDR3 DNA: TGTGCCAGCAGTTCCGGGACCCCTAATCAGCCCCAGCATTTT. As protein: CASSSGTPNQPQHF. This sequence joins TRBV7-9 and TRBJ1-5, with D possibly being TRBD1 (5 bases). V was clipped by 6 bases and J by 4 bases, with 13 bases between them. This CDR3 comprises 14 residues. Germline V gives CDR1 SEHNR, CDR2 FQNEAQ (reference sequence).

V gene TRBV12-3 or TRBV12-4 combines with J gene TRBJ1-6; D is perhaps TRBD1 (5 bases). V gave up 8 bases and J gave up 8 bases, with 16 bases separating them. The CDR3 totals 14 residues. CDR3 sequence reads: CASGSGTGDSPLHF. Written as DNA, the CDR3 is TGTGCCAGCGGAAGTGGGACGGGAGATTCACCCCTCCACTTT.

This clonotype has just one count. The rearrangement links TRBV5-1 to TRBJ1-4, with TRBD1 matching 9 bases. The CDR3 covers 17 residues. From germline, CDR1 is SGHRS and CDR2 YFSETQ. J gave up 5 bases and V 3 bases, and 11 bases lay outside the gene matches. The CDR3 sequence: CASSSTSTGTGNEKLFF. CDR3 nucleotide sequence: TGCGCCAGCAGCTCGACATCGACCGGGACAGGGAATGAAAAACTGTTTTTT.

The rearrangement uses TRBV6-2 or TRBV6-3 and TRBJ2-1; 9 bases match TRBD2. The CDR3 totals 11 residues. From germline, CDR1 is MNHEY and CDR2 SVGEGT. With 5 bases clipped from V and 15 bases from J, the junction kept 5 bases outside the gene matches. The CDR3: CASSNSGGGFF. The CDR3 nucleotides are TGTGCCAGCAGTAATAGCGGGGGAGGGTTCTTC.